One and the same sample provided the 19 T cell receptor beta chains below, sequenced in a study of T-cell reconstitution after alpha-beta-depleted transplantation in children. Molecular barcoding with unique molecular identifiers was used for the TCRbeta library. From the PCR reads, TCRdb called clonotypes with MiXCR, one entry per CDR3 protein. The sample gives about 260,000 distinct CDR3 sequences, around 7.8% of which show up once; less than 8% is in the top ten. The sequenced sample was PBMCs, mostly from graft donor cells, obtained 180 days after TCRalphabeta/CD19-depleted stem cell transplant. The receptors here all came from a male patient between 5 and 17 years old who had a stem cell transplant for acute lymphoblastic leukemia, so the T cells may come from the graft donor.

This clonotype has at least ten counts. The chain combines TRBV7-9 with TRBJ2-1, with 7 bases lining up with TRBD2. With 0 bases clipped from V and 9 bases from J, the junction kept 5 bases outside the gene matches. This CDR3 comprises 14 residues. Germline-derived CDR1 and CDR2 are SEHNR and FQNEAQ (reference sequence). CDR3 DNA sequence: TGTGCCAGCAGCTTAGCGGGAGGGCCCGCTGAGCAGTTCTTC. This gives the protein CASSLAGGPAEQFF.

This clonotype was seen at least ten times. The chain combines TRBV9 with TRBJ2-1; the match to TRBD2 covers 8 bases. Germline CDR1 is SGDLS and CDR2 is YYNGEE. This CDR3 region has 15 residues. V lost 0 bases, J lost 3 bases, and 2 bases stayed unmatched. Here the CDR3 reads CASSVASGLYNEQFF. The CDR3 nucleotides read TGTGCCAGCAGCGTAGCTAGCGGGCTCTACAATGAGCAGTTCTTC.

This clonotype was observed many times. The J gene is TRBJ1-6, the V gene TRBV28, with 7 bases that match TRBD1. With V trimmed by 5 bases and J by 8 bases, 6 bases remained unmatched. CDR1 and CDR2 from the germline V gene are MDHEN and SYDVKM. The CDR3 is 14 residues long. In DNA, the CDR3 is TGTGCCAGCAGTCAAGGGACAGTCTATTCACCCCTCCACTTT. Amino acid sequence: CASSQGTVYSPLHF. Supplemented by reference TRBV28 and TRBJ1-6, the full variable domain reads DVKVTQSSRYLVKRTGEKVFLECVQDMDHENMFWYRQDPGLGLRLIYFSYDVKMKEKGDIPEGYSVSREKKERFSLILESASTNQTSMYLCASSQGTVYSPLHFGNGTRLTVT.

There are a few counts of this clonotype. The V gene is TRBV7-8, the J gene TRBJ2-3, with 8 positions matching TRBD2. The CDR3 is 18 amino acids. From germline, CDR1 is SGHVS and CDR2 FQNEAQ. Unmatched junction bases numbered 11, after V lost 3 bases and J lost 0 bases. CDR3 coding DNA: TGTGCCAGCAGCTTGAGGCGGGGGGCGGTATCTAGCACAGATACGCAGTATTTT. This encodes CASSLRRGAVSSTDTQYF.

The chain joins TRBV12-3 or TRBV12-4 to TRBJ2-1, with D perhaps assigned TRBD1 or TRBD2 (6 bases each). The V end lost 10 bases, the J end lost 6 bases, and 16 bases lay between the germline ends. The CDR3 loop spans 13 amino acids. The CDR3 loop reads CATSWGRGNEQFF. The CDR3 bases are TGTGCCACCTCCTGGGGGCGGGGCAATGAGCAGTTCTTC.

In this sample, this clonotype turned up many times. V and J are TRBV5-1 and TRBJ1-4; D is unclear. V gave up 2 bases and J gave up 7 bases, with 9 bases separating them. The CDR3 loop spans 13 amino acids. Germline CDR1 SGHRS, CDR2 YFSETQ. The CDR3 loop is CASSFRNGEKLFF. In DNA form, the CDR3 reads TGCGCCAGCAGCTTCCGGAACGGTGAAAAACTGTTTTTT.

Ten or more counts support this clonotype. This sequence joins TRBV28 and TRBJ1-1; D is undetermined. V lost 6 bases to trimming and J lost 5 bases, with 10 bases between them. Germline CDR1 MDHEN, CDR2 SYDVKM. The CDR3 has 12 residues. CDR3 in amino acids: CASSWPGTEAFF. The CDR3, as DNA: TGTGCCAGCAGCTGGCCTGGGACTGAAGCTTTCTTT.

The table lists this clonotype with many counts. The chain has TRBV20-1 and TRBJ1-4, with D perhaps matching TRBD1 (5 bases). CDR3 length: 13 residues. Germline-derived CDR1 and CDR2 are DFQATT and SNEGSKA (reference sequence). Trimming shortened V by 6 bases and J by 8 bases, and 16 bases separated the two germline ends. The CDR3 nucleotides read TGCAGTGCCAGGGAATCTGGAAAGGAAAAACTGTTTTTT. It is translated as CSARESGKEKLFF.

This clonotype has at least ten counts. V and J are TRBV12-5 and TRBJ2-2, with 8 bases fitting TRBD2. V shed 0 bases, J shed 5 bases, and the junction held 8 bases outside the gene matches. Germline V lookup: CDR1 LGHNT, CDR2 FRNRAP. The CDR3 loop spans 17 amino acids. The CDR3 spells CASGLVGAGAPTGELFF. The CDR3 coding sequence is TGTGCTAGTGGTTTGGTTGGAGCGGGAGCGCCTACCGGGGAGCTGTTTTTT.

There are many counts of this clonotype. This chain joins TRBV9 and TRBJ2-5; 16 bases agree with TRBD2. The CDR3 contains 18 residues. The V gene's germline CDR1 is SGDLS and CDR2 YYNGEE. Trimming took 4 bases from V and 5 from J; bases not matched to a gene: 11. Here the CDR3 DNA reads TGTGCCAGCAGCTTCCGGACGGGACTAGCGGGAGGGCAGGAGACCCAGTACTTC. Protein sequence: CASSFRTGLAGGQETQYF.

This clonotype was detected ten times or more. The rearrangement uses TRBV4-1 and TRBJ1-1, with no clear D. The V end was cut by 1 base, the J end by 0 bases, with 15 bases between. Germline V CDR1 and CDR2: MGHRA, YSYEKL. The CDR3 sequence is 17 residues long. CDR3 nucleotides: TGCGCCAGCAGCCAAGCACCGATGGATACCTTGAACACTGAAGCTTTCTTT. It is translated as CASSQAPMDTLNTEAFF.

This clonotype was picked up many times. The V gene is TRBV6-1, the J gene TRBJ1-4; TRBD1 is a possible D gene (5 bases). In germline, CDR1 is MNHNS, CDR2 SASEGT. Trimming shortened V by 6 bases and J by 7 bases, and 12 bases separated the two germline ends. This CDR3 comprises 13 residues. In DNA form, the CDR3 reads TGTGCCAGCAGGGAGGGGACGGCTGAAAAACTGTTTTTT. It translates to CASREGTAEKLFF.

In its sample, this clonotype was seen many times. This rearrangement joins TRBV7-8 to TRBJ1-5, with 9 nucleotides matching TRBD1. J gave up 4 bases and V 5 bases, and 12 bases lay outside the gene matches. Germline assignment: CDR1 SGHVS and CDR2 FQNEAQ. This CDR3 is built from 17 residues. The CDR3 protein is CASSPRGQGFFNQPQHF. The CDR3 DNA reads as TGTGCCAGCAGCCCGCGAGGACAGGGGTTTTTTAATCAGCCCCAGCATTTT.

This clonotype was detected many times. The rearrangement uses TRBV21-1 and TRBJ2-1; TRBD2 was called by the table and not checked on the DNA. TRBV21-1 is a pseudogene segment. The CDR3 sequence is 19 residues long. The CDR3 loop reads CASSKETSGGGPPYNEQFF. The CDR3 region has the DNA TGTGCCAGCAGCAAAGAGACTAGCGGGGGGGGTCCGCCCTACAATGAGCAGTTCTTC.

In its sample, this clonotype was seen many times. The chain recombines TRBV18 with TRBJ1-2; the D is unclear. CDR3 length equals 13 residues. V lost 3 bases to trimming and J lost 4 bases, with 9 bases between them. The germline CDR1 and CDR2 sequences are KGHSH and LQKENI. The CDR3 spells CASSPGSAYGYTF. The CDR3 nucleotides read TGTGCCAGCTCACCGGGCAGTGCCTATGGCTACACCTTC.

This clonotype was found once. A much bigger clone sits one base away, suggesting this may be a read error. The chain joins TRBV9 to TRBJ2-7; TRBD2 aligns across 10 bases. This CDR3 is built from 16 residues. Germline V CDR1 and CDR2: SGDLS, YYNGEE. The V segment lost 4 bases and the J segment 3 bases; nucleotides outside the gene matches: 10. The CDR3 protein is CASSIGTSETVYEQYF. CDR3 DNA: TGTGCCAGCAGCATTGGGACTAGCGAGACGGTCTACGAGCAGTACTTC. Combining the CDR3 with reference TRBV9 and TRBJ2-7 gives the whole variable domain DSGVTQTPKHLITATGQRVTLRCSPRSGDLSVYWYQQSLDQGLQFLIQYYNGEERAKGNILERFSAQQFPDLHSELNLSSLELGDSALYFCASSIGTSETVYEQYFGPGTRLTVT.

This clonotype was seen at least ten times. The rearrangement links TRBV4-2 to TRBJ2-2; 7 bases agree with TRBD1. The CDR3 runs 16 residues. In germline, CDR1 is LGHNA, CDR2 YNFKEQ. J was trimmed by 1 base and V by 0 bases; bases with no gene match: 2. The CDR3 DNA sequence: TGTGCCAGCAGCCAAGACGGGGACAGGAACACCGGGGAGCTGTTTTTT. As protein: CASSQDGDRNTGELFF.

The CDR3, as DNA: TGTGCCACCAGTGATTTCACTAGCGGGAGTACAGATACGCAGTATTTT. Translation gives CATSDFTSGSTDTQYF. This chain connects TRBV24-1 to TRBJ2-3; 11 bases agree with TRBD2. Germline assignment: CDR1 KGHDR and CDR2 SFDVKD. V lost 1 base and J lost 3; bases outside the gene matches: 2. The CDR3 runs to 16 residues.

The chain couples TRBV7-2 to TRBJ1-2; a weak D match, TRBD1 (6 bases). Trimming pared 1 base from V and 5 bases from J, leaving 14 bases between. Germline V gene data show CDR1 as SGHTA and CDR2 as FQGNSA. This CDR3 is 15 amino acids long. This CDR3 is CASSLGGGGQYGYTF. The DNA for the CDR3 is TGTGCCAGCAGCTTAGGTGGCGGGGGGCAATATGGCTACACCTTC.